This TCR beta chain emerged from a study of T-cell reconstitution after alpha-beta-depleted transplantation in children. This clonotype came up a few times. V lost 7 bases and J 3 bases, leaving 25 bases between the germline ends. CDR3 length equals 17 residues. Germline values: CDR1 MNHEY, CDR2 SMNVEV (reference sequence). A TCRbeta library incorporating unique molecular identifiers was prepared. TCRdb re-derived calls from the PCR reads in MiXCR, one entry per CDR3 protein. The sample gives about 600,000 distinct CDR3 sequences, roughly a tenth of which show up once; around 4% is in the top ten. The sequencing here drew on PBMCs from the stem cell graft donor, taken from the stem cell graft. The rearrangement uses TRBV27 and TRBJ2-7, with D possibly TRBD2 on 6 matching bases. The TCR was taken from a human donor who donated a stem cell graft to a child with acute myeloid leukemia. The chain's CDR3 is CASNAKGLREENYEQYF. The CDR3 bases are TGTGCCAGCAACGCGAAGGGACTGCGCGAAGAAAACTACGAGCAGTACTTC.